What follows are 29 T cell receptor beta chains derived from one specimen sequenced in a study of CD8 T cells in ankylosing spondylitis. TCRdb re-called the 5' RACE reads with MiXCR, one entry per CDR3 protein. The data contain 250,000 or so distinct CDR3 sequences, 20% to 30% of them seen just once; the ten biggest clones take up roughly 0.6%. Material for sequencing was blood, either unsorted or a sorted T cell fraction (not recorded which). These receptors originate from a male donor with ankylosing spondylitis or in good health (not recorded which).

As concerns this clonotype: A single base separates this from a much larger clone, so it may be a read error. The genes are TRBV4-2 and TRBJ1-6; no firm D call. Germline CDR1 and CDR2: LGHNA and YNFKEQ. CDR3 length: 13 residues. The DNA of the CDR3 is TGTGCCAGCAGCCAACGAGAGGAATCACCCCACCACTTT. Protein product: CASSQREESPHHF.

The chain links TRBV2 to TRBJ2-2; D may correspond to TRBD1 or TRBD2 (5 bases each). This CDR3 comprises 15 residues. Looked up from germline, CDR1 is SNHLY and CDR2 is FYNNEI. V dropped 6 bases and J dropped 4 bases, with 15 bases sitting between them. CDR3 in DNA: TGTGCCAGCAGAGCCGGGACCCAACCCACCGGGGAGCTGTTTTTT. Its translation: CASRAGTQPTGELFF.

As DNA, the CDR3 is TGTGCCATCAGTGATAAACTAGCGGGGGCCAATGAGCAGTTCTTC. Amino acid sequence: CAISDKLAGANEQFF. This chain joins TRBV10-3 and TRBJ2-1, with 11 bases that match TRBD2. CDR3 length: 15 amino acids. After removal of 3 bases from V and 6 bases from J, the junction contained 4 bases not matched to a gene. Germline V gives CDR1 ENHRY, CDR2 SYGVKD.

The CDR3 DNA sequence: TGTGCCAGCAGTGAGTCGGCATACGAGCAGTACTTC. This translates into CASSESAYEQYF. This chain links TRBV2 with TRBJ2-7; D not resolved. Trimming cost V 3 bases and J 4 bases, with 7 bases left between them. The CDR3 sequence is 12 residues long. CDR1 and CDR2 (germline): SNHLY, FYNNEI.

Only a few counts were recorded for this clonotype. The V and J genes are TRBV21-1 and TRBJ2-7; the table calls TRBD2, which could not be checked here. TRBV21-1 is classified as a pseudogene. The CDR3 has 9 residues. CDR3 coding DNA: TGTGCCAGCACCAAGGGACTTACCTTC. Its translation: CASTKGLTF.

In its sample, this clonotype was seen a few times. This chain connects TRBV12-3 or TRBV12-4 to TRBJ2-7, with D hard to call. CDR3 length equals 15 residues. Trimming cost V 5 bases and J 0 bases, with 14 bases left between them. CDR3 bases: TGTGCCAGCAGTCCAGGTGGGGTACGCTCCTACGAGCAGTACTTC. It translates to CASSPGGVRSYEQYF.

The chain links TRBV15 to TRBJ2-7, with 8 bases matching TRBD1. Germline V gives CDR1 LNHNV, CDR2 YYDKDF (reference sequence). This CDR3 has 14 residues. V lost 2 bases and J lost 3; bases outside the gene matches: 3. The CDR3: CATSRYGTGYEQYF. The CDR3, as DNA: TGTGCCACCAGCAGATATGGGACAGGCTACGAGCAGTACTTC.

The chain joins TRBV9 to TRBJ2-5; 9 bases fit TRBD1. This CDR3 comprises 16 residues. CDR1 is SGDLS, CDR2 YYNGEE, per germline. With V trimmed by 0 bases and J by 7 bases, 10 bases remained unmatched. Here the CDR3 DNA reads TGTGCCAGCAGCGTAGGGGGTGACAGGGGGTTTGGGACCCAGTACTTC. Its protein product is CASSVGGDRGFGTQYF.

This clonotype was observed at least ten times. This chain uses TRBV29-1 with TRBJ2-7; 10 bases match TRBD1. The CDR3 totals 14 residues. V trimming: 4 bases; J trimming: 4 bases; junction bases outside the gene matches: 7. Per the germline V gene, CDR1 is SQVTM and CDR2 is ANQGSEA. Here the CDR3 reads CSVAPGTGVYEQYF. Here the CDR3 DNA reads TGCAGCGTTGCTCCGGGGACAGGGGTATACGAGCAGTACTTC.

This clonotype occurred many times. This sequence joins TRBV7-9 and TRBJ1-4; TRBD1 aligns across 8 bases. Germline lookup yields CDR1 SEHNR and CDR2 FQNEAQ (reference sequence). The CDR3 runs to 14 residues. With 5 bases clipped from V and 8 bases from J, the junction kept 7 bases outside the gene matches. CDR3 in amino acids: CASSRGQGGEKLFF. CDR3 DNA: TGTGCCAGCAGCAGAGGACAGGGAGGGGAAAAACTGTTTTTT.

At least ten counts were recorded for this clonotype. The gene calls are TRBV12-3 or TRBV12-4 and TRBJ2-1; 7 nucleotides agree with TRBD2. V shed 4 bases and J 5 bases; nucleotides not matched to a gene: 8. This CDR3 is 15 amino acids long. The CDR3 here is CASSSPERGNNEQFF. The DNA for the CDR3 is TGTGCCAGCAGTTCCCCAGAGCGGGGTAACAATGAGCAGTTCTTC.

The gene calls are TRBV20-1 and TRBJ2-7, with 9 positions matching TRBD1. The CDR3 runs to 17 residues. V lost 6 bases and J lost 7; bases outside the gene matches: 22. Germline values: CDR1 DFQATT, CDR2 SNEGSKA (reference sequence). The CDR3 is CSARHNRKTGTGYEQYF. The CDR3 coding sequence is TGCAGTGCGCGGCATAACCGTAAAACCGGGACAGGGTATGAGCAGTACTTC.

V usage is TRBV7-9 and J usage is TRBJ2-2; 9 bases map to TRBD2. Germline trimming cut 5 bases from V and 7 bases from J; bases unmatched to any gene: 14. CDR1 is SEHNR and CDR2 is FQNEAQ in the germline V gene (reference sequence). The CDR3 has 17 amino acids. The CDR3 DNA is TGTGCCAGCAGCCGACCGCCCGGCGGGGGGGTAGTCGGGGAGCTGTTTTTT. This sequence encodes CASSRPPGGGVVGELFF.

There are many counts of this clonotype. The V call is TRBV20-1, the J call TRBJ1-2; 8 bases agree with TRBD1. This CDR3 has 13 amino acids. The ends lost 5 bases at V and 4 bases at J; junction bases unmatched: 6. From germline, CDR1 is DFQATT and CDR2 SNEGSKA (reference sequence). The CDR3 spells CSADIDRGYGYTF. The DNA for the CDR3 is TGCAGTGCTGATATAGACAGGGGCTATGGCTACACCTTC.

The chain is built from TRBV5-8 and TRBJ2-3, with a weak D call TRBD1 (6 bases). Germline V gene lookup returns CDR1 SGHTS and CDR2 YDEGEE. CDR3 length: 16 amino acids. V was trimmed by 0 bases and J by 1 base, leaving 12 bases between them. In nucleotides, the CDR3 is TGTGCCAGCAGCTTGGCCCGCAGGGGAGGCACAGATACGCAGTATTTT. Translation gives CASSLARRGGTDTQYF.

This clonotype appeared a few times. The chain joins TRBV12-3 or TRBV12-4 to TRBJ1-1; 11 nucleotides match TRBD1. The CDR3 spans 15 residues. The V and J ends lost 6 bases and 5 bases, in that order; junction bases with no gene match: 8. DNA of the CDR3: TGTGCCAGCAGAAGGGACAGGGGGGCTTGGACTGAAGCTTTCTTT. Its translation: CASRRDRGAWTEAFF.

The chain employs TRBV7-2 and TRBJ2-5; D is perhaps TRBD1 or TRBD2 (6 bases each). CDR3 length equals 14 residues. Germline lookup yields CDR1 SGHTA and CDR2 FQGNSA. The V end was cut by 5 bases, the J end by 4 bases, with 14 bases between. The DNA of the CDR3 is TGTGCCAGCAGCCCGGTAGGGGGGCGAGAGACCCAGTACTTC. This translates into CASSPVGGRETQYF.

This sequence joins TRBV20-1 and TRBJ1-6, with 9 bases matching TRBD1. The ends lost 1 base at V and 9 bases at J; junction bases unmatched: 7. The CDR3 loop spans 15 amino acids. Germline CDR1 reads DFQATT; CDR2 reads SNEGSKA (reference sequence). CDR3 protein: CSARVWGQGRSPLHF. The DNA of the CDR3 is TGCAGTGCTAGAGTGTGGGGACAGGGACGTTCACCCCTCCACTTT.

This clonotype was observed a few times. The rearrangement joins TRBV12-3 or TRBV12-4 to TRBJ2-1, with a possible D match to TRBD1 (6 bases). This CDR3 is 13 amino acids long. V lost 6 bases to trimming and J lost 8 bases, with 14 bases between them. The CDR3 spells CASRQGQIYEQFF. The CDR3 DNA is TGTGCCAGCAGGCAAGGACAGATATATGAGCAGTTCTTC.

This clonotype was found a few times. The junction departs from the called germline gene at one end, perhaps through a read error. The rearrangement links TRBV29-1 to TRBJ2-2, with D possibly being TRBD1 (5 bases). CDR1 and CDR2 (germline): SQVTM, ANQGSEA. The length of the CDR3 is 14 residues. The CDR3 sequence: CSVQDSLNTGELFF. The CDR3 region has the DNA TGCAGCGTTCAAGACAGCCTGAACACCGGGGAGCTGTTTTTT.

Only one count was recorded for this clonotype. In DNA form, the CDR3 reads TGTGCCAGCACAAAGGACATCTATGGCTACACCTTC. Translating gives CASTKDIYGYTF. The rearrangement links TRBV12-3 or TRBV12-4 to TRBJ1-2; possible D gene TRBD1, 5 bases. This CDR3 region has 12 residues. V was cut by 7 bases and J by 4 bases, with 10 bases left in between.

Only one count was recorded for this clonotype. CDR3 sequence reads: CASSYMGLAISTQYF. The CDR3 DNA is TGTGCCAGCAGTTATATGGGACTAGCGATAAGTACGCAGTATTTT. This rearrangement joins TRBV6-5 to TRBJ2-3; TRBD2 matches 10 bases. From germline, CDR1 is MNHEY and CDR2 SVGAGI. This CDR3 has 15 amino acids. V lost 3 bases, J lost 8 bases, and 8 bases stayed unmatched.

The genes are TRBV10-2 and TRBJ2-5; weak D call: TRBD2 (6 bases). The V and J ends lost 8 bases and 4 bases respectively, with 17 bases between them. Germline V CDR1 and CDR2: WSHSY, SAAADI. This CDR3 contains 14 residues. In DNA, the CDR3 is TGCGCCAGCGGAGGCCAGGGACTTGCAGAGACCCAGTACTTC. As protein: CASGGQGLAETQYF.

The gene calls are TRBV10-1 and TRBJ2-1; the D gene could be TRBD1 or TRBD2 (6 bases each). The CDR3 extends over 13 amino acids. V lost 7 bases to trimming and J lost 6 bases, with 13 bases between them. Germline V gene sequence: CDR1 WNHNN, CDR2 SYGVQD (reference sequence). CDR3: CASIQGGINEQFF. The CDR3 DNA reads TGCGCCAGCATACAGGGAGGTATCAATGAGCAGTTCTTC.

On this clonotype itself: Being one base from a much bigger clone, this may be a read error. The rearrangement joins TRBV4-1 to TRBJ2-5; D is ambiguous. The CDR3 sequence is 17 residues long. V lost 1 base to trimming and J lost 4 bases, with 19 bases between them. Germline V lookup: CDR1 MGHRA, CDR2 YSYEKL. CDR3 in DNA: TGCGCCAGCAGCCAAGGTCTACACAAGCCGCTCCCAGAGACCCAGTACTTC. It encodes CASSQGLHKPLPETQYF.

This clonotype was counted ten times or more. The chain employs TRBV20-1 and TRBJ2-1; D is unclear. Looked up from germline, CDR1 is DFQATT and CDR2 is SNEGSKA (reference sequence). V shed 0 bases and J shed 3 bases, with 9 bases lying between them. The CDR3 length is 14 residues. CDR3 sequence: CSARDYRVYNEQFF. Here the CDR3 DNA reads TGCAGTGCTAGAGATTACAGAGTCTACAATGAGCAGTTCTTC.

In its sample, this clonotype was seen many times. V and J are TRBV7-3 and TRBJ1-1; D unclear. Trimming took off 3 bases at V and 0 bases at J, with 11 bases between the two ends. Germline lookup yields CDR1 SGHTA and CDR2 FQGTGA. The CDR3 is 15 residues long. The CDR3 spells CASSFLGGMNTEAFF. The CDR3 DNA reads TGTGCCAGCAGCTTTTTGGGCGGGATGAACACTGAAGCTTTCTTT. The complete variable domain, with remaining parts taken from reference TRBV7-3 and TRBJ1-1, reads GAGVSQTPSNKVTEKGKYVELRCDPISGHTALYWYRQSLGQGPEFLIYFQGTGAADDSGLPNDRFFAVRPEGSVSTLKIQRTERGDSAVYLCASSFLGGMNTEAFFGQGTRLTVV.

As DNA, the CDR3 is TGTGCCAGCAGTTACCGGACCGGGGGGGTAACGGGCAATGAGCAGTTCTTC. Its protein is CASSYRTGGVTGNEQFF. The chain combines TRBV6-5 with TRBJ2-1; 8 bases match TRBD2. CDR1 MNHEY and CDR2 SVGAGI come from the germline V gene. Trimming took 2 bases from V and 6 from J; bases not matched to a gene: 12. CDR3 length: 17 residues.

The V and J genes are TRBV12-3 or TRBV12-4 and TRBJ2-7; a weak D match, TRBD1 (6 bases). The CDR3 is made up of 16 amino acids. The ends were cut back, 5 bases at V and 3 bases at J, with 20 bases in the middle. CDR3 amino acids: CASSPPRTARVYEQYF. CDR3 sequence (DNA): TGTGCCAGCAGTCCACCACGGACAGCCAGAGTCTACGAGCAGTACTTC.